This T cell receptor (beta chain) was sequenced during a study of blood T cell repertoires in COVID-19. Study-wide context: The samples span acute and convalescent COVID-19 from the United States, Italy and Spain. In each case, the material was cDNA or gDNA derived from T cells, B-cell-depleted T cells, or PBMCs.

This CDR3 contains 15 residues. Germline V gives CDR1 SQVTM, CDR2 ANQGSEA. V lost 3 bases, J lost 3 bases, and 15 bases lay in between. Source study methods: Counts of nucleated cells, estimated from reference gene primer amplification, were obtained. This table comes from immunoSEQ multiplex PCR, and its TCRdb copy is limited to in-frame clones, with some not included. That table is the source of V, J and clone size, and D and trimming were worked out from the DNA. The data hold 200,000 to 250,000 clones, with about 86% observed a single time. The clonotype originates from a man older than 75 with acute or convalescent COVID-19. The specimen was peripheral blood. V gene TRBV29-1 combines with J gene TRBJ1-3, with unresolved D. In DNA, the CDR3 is TGCAGCGTTGATTCCGGGAGTGGGGTTGGAAACACCATATATTTT. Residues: CSVDSGSGVGNTIYF. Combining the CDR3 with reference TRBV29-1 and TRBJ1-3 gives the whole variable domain SAVISQKPSRDICQRGTSLTIQCQVDSQVTMMFWYRQQPGQSLTLIATANQGSEATYESGFVIDKFPISRPNLTFSTLTVSNMSPEDSSIYLCSVDSGSGVGNTIYFGEGSWLTVV.